This TCR beta chain was sequenced for a study of neurological immune-mediated disorders. This CDR3 has 13 residues. Germline CDR1 reads SQVTM; CDR2 reads ANQGSEA. The V end lost 1 base, the J end lost 12 bases, and 15 bases lay between the germline ends. The cDNA was generated through 5'RACE incorporating 10-nucleotide random UMIs. From 15-18 subjects, every sequencing run obtained over 190 million TCR-beta sequences. Each CDR3 protein gets one entry after TCRdb re-called the 5' RACE reads with MiXCR. Among more than 60,000 distinct CDR3 sequences, 3% to 4% were seen once, and the ten largest hold roughly 2.2%.

This receptor was obtained from a woman aged 50 to 60 with multiple sclerosis. Sequencing used PBMCs. This sequence joins TRBV29-1 and TRBJ1-4; D is uncertain. The CDR3 protein is CSVEGPLLRELFF. In nucleotides, the CDR3 is TGCAGCGTTGAAGGTCCTCTCCTTCGGGAACTGTTTTTT.